The T cell receptor beta chain described here comes from a study of spatial heterogeneity in lung cancer. Study-wide context: Beta-chain sequences consistently outnumbered alpha-chain sequences in detection. The average count in raw reads for each unique TCR and UMI combination exceeded nine appearances.

The library protocol tagged each TCR cDNA with a unique molecular identifier. TCRdb called the 5' RACE reads again in MiXCR, with one record for every CDR3 protein. The sample consists of fewer than 7,500 distinct CDR3 sequences, approximately 21% of them appearing once. Time point specified: sample taken at primary tumor resection. Whole RNA was taken from tumor, nontumor lung or frozen PBMC; it was then sequenced unsorted. The length of the CDR3 is 14 residues. Per germline, CDR1 MNHNY and CDR2 SVGAGI (reference sequence). V lost 6 bases to trimming and J lost 5 bases, with 16 bases between them. This specimen consisted of PBMCs, obtained at surgery. The sequence was obtained from a female donor with early-stage non-small cell lung cancer. The genes are TRBV6-6 and TRBJ2-5; D is ambiguous. The DNA for the CDR3 is TGTGCCAGCAGCGACACATCGAGGAAGGAGACCCAGTACTTC. Amino acid sequence: CASSDTSRKETQYF.